This TCR beta chain was recorded in a study of control samples from healthy donors and cancer patients. Libraries were prepared by immunoSEQ multiplex PCR; TCRdb keeps only in-frame clonotypes and omits some of them. The top ten clones hold 1.5% to 2% of a sample with about 54,000 clones, approximately 95% of them seen once. Between the trimmed V and J ends, which lost 6 bases and 3 bases, there was a span of 9 bases. The CDR3 runs 13 residues. The germline V gene has CDR1 SNHLY and CDR2 FYNNEI. The specimen was blood. This receptor was obtained from a woman younger than 45 in good health. The chain recombines TRBV2 with TRBJ2-1; D call uncertain. The CDR3: CASRADLYNEQFF. CDR3 DNA sequence: TGTGCCAGCAGGGCGGACCTCTACAATGAGCAGTTCTTC.